This T cell receptor (beta chain) was observed in a study of blood T cell repertoires in COVID-19. As for the study in general: Nucleic acid was either cDNA or gDNA, and it came from T cells, B-cell-depleted T cells, or PBMCs.

Germline lookup yields CDR1 MNHEY and CDR2 SVGAGI. This CDR3 region has 14 residues. V was shortened by 5 bases and J by 2 bases, with 13 bases between the two germline ends. Only a few counts were recorded for this clone. Patients from Seattle were sampled longitudinally, starting during active infection. In the source study's methods: Scientists estimated how many nucleated cells there were by amplifying reference gene primers. Assay used: immunoSEQ multiplex PCR; TCRdb lists only in-frame clones, some missing. V and J calls and clone size follow that table, whereas D and trimming were derived from the DNA. The repertoire has about 410,000 clones, 75% to 90% of them found once; the top ten carry 1.5% to 1.8%.

This receptor was identified in a woman between 40 and 55 years old with COVID-19, enrolled during active disease. The V and J genes are TRBV6-5 and TRBJ2-7, with D perhaps TRBD2 (6 bases). Sequenced material: peripheral blood. The CDR3 nucleotides are TGTGCCAGCAGTCCCCGGGACTGGGCCTACGAGCAGTACTTC. It encodes CASSPRDWAYEQYF.